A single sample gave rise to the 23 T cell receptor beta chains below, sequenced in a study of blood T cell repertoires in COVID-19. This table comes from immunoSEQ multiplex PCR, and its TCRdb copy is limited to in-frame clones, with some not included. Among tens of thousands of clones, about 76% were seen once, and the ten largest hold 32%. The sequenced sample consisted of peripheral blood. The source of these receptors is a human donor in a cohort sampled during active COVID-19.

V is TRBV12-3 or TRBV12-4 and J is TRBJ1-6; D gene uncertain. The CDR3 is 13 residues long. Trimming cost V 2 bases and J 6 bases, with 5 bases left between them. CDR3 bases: TGTGCCAGCAGTTTACAGCGTAATTCACCCCTCCACTTT. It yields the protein CASSLQRNSPLHF.

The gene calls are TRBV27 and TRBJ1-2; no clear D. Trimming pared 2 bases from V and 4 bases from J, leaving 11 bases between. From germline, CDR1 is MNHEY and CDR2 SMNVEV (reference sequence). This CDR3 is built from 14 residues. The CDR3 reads CASSLKGLAYGYTF. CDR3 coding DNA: TGTGCCAGCAGTTTAAAGGGCCTAGCCTATGGCTACACCTTC.

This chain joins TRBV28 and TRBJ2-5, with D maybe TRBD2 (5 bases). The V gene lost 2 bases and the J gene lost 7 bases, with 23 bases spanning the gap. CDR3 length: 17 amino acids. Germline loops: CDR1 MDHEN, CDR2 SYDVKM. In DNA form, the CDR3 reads TGTGCCAGCAGTTTAGGGAGAGTCGGGCCCCGAGTTCCGACCCAGTACTTC. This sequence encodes CASSLGRVGPRVPTQYF.

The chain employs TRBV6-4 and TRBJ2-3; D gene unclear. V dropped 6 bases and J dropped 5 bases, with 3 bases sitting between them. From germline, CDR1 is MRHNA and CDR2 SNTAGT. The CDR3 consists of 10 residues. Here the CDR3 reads CASSVDTQYF. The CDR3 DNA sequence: TGTGCCAGCAGCGTAGATACGCAGTATTTT.

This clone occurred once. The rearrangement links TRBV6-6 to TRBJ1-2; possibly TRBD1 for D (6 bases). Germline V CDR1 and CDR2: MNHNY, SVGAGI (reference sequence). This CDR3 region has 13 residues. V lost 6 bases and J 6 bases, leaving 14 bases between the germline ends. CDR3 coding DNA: TGTGCCAGCAGAGTACAGGGATTGGATGGCTACACCTTC. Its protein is CASRVQGLDGYTF.

The CDR3 loop is CASSGTRDLGGYTF. CDR3 coding DNA: TGTGCCAGCAGTGGGACCAGGGACTTGGGAGGCTACACCTTC. V usage is TRBV2 and J usage is TRBJ1-2; maybe TRBD1 (5 bases). Germline CDR1 SNHLY, CDR2 FYNNEI. Trimming took off 4 bases at V and 8 bases at J, with 17 bases between the two ends. CDR3 length: 14 amino acids.

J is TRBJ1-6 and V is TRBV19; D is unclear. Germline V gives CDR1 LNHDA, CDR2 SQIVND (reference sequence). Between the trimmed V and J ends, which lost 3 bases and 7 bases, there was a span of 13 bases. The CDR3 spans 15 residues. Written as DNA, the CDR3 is TGTGCCAGTAGTATCGGCGGGCAGAGGAATTCACCCCTCCACTTT. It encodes CASSIGGQRNSPLHF. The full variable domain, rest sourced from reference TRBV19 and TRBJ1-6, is DGGITQSPKYLFRKEGQNVTLSCEQNLNHDAMYWYRQDPGQGLRLIYYSQIVNDFQKGDIAEGYSVSREKKESFPLTVTSAQKNPTAFYLCASSIGGQRNSPLHFGNGTRLTVT.

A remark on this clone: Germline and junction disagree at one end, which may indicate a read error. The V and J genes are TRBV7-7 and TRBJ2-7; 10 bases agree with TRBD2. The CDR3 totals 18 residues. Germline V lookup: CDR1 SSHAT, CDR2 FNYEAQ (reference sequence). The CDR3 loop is CASSLVVHPSGSPNEQYF. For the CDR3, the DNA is TGTGCTAGCAGCTTAGTCGTCCACCCTAGCGGGAGTCCCAACGAGCAGTACTTC.

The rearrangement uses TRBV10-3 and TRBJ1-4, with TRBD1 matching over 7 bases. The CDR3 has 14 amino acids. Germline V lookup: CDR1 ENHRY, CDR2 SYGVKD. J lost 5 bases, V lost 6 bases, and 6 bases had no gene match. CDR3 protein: CAIREGQINEKLFF. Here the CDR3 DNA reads TGTGCCATCAGGGAGGGACAGATCAATGAAAAACTGTTTTTT.

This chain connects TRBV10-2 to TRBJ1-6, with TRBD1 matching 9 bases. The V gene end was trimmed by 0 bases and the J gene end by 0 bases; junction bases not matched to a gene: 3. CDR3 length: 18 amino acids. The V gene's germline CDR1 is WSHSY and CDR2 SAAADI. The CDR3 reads CASSESGQGYSYNSPLHF. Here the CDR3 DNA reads TGCGCCAGCAGTGAGTCGGGACAGGGCTACTCCTATAATTCACCCCTCCACTTT.

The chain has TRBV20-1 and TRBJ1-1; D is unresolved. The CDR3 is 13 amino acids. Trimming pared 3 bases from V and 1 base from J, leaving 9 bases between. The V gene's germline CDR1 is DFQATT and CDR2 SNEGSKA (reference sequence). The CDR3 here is CSASPAGNTEAFF. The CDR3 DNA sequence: TGCAGTGCTAGTCCTGCCGGGAACACTGAAGCTTTCTTT.

This chain's CDR3 is CASSPGGGGNEKLFF. The CDR3, as DNA: TGTGCCAGCAGCCCGGGGGGCGGGGGGAACGAAAAACTGTTTTTT. The genes are TRBV5-4 and TRBJ1-4, with a tentative D call TRBD1 (6 bases). There are 15 residues in the CDR3. The germline V gene has CDR1 SGHNT and CDR2 YYREEE (reference sequence). Trimming shortened V by 4 bases and J by 8 bases, and 18 bases separated the two germline ends.

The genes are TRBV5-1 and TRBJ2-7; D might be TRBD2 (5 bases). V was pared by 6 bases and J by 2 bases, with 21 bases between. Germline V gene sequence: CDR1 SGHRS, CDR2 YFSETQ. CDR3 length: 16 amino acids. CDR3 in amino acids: CASTYEPGGPTYEQYF. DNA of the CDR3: TGCGCCAGCACCTATGAACCCGGAGGCCCAACCTACGAGCAGTACTTC.

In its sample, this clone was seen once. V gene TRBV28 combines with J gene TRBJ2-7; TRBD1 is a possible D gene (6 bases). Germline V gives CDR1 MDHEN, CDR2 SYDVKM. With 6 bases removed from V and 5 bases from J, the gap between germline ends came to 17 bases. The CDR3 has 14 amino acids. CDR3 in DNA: TGTGCCAGCAGGTCCTTTACAGGGATCCACGAGCAGTACTTC. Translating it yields CASRSFTGIHEQYF.

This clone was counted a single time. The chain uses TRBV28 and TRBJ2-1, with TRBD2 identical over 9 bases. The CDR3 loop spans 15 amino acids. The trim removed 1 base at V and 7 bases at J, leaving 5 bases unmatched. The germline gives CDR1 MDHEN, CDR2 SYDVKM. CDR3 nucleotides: TGTGCCAGCAGTTTATTGCGGGAGGGCCAAAATGAGCAGTTCTTC. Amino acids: CASSLLREGQNEQFF.

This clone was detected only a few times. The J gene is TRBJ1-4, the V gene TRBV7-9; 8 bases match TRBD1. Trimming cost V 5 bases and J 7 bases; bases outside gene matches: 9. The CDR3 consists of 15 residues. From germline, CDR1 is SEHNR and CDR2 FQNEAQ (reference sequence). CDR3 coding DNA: TGTGCCAGCAGCCCCGACAGGGGACGGGGTGAAAAACTGTTTTTT. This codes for CASSPDRGRGEKLFF. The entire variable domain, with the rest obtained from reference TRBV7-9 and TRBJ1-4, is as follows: DTGVSQNPRHKITKRGQNVTFRCDPISEHNRLYWYRQTLGQGPEFLTYFQNEAQLEKSRLLSDRFSAERPKGSFSTLEIQRTEQGDSAMYLCASSPDRGRGEKLFFGSGTQLSVL.

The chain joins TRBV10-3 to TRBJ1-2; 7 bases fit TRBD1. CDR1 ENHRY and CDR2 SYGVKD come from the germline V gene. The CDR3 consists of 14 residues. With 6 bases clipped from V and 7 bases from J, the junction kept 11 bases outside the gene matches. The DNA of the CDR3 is TGTGCCATCAGCTTAGGGGGCAGGGAAGGTGGCTACACCTTC. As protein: CAISLGGREGGYTF.

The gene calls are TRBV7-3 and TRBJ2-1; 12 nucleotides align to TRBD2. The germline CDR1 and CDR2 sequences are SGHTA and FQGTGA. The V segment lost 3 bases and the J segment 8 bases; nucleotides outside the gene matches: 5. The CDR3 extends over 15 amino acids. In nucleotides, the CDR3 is TGTGCCAGCAGCTTGCTAGCGGGAGGGCCCGATGAGCAGTTCTTC. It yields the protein CASSLLAGGPDEQFF. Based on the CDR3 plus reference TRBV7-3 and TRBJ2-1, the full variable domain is GAGVSQTPSNKVTEKGKYVELRCDPISGHTALYWYRQSLGQGPEFLIYFQGTGAADDSGLPNDRFFAVRPEGSVSTLKIQRTERGDSAVYLCASSLLAGGPDEQFFGPGTRLTVL.

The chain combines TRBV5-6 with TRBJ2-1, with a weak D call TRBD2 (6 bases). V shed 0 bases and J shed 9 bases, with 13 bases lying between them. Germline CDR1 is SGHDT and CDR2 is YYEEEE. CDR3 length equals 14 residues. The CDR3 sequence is CASSLEKLGGEQFF. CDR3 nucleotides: TGTGCCAGCAGCTTGGAGAAACTGGGGGGTGAGCAGTTCTTC.

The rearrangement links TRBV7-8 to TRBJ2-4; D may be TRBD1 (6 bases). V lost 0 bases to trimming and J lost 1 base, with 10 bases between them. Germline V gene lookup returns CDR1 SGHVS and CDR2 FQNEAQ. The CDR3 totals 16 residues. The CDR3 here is CASSLAQGLAKNIQYF. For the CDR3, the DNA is TGTGCCAGCAGCTTAGCGCAGGGGCTGGCCAAAAACATTCAGTACTTC.

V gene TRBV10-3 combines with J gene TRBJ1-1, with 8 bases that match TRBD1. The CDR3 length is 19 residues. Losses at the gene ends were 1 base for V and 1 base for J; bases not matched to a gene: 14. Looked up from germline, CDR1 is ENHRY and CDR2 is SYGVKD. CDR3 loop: CAISEFFTRDRLTNTEAFF. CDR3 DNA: TGTGCCATCAGTGAGTTCTTCACCCGGGACAGGTTGACGAACACTGAAGCTTTCTTT.

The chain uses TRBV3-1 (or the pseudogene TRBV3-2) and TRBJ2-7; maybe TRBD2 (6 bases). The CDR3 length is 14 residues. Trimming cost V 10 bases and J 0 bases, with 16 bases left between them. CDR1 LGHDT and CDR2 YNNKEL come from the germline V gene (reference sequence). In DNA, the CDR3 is TGTGCCACCTGCCCCGGGACTTTCTCCTACGAGCAGTACTTC. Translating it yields CATCPGTFSYEQYF.

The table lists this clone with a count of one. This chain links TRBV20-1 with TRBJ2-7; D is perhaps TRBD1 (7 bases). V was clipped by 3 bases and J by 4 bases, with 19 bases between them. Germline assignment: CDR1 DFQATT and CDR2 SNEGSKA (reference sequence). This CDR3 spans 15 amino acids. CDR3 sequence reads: CSASKEGAGWYEQYF. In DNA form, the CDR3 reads TGCAGTGCTAGTAAGGAGGGGGCAGGGTGGTACGAGCAGTACTTC.